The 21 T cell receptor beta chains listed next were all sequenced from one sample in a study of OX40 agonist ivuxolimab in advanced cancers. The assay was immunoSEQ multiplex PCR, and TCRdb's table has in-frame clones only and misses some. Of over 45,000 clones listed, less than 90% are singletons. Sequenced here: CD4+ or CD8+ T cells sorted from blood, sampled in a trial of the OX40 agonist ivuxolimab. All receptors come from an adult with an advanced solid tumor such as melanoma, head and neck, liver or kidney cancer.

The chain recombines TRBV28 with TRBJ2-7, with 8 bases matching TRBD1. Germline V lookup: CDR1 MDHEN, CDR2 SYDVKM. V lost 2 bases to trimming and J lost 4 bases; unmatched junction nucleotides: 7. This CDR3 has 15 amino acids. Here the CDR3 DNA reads TGTGCCAGCAGTTTAGGGGGCACAGGGGGTTACGAGCAGTACTTC. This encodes CASSLGGTGGYEQYF. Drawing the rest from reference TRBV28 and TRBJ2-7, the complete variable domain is DVKVTQSSRYLVKRTGEKVFLECVQDMDHENMFWYRQDPGLGLRLIYFSYDVKMKEKGDIPEGYSVSREKKERFSLILESASTNQTSMYLCASSLGGTGGYEQYFGPGTRLTVT.

The CDR3, as DNA: TGCGCCAGCAGCCAAGAGAATACGGGACTAGCGAGATACAGCACAGATACGCAGTATTTT. This sequence encodes CASSQENTGLARYSTDTQYF. V and J are TRBV4-3 and TRBJ2-3, with 10 bases lining up with TRBD2. After removal of 0 bases from V and 0 bases from J, the junction contained 12 bases not matched to a gene. CDR3 length: 20 residues. Germline assignment: CDR1 LGHNA and CDR2 YSLEER.

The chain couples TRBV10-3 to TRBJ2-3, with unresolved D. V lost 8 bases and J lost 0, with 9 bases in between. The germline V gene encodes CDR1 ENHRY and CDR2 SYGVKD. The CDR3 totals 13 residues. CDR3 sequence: CAISGESTDTQYF. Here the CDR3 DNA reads TGTGCCATCTCTGGCGAAAGCACAGATACGCAGTATTTT.

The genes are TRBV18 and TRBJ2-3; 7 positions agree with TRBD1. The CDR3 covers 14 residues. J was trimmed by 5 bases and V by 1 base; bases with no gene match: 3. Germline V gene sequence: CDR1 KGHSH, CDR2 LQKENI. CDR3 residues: CASSPQGAGDTQYF. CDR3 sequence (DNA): TGTGCCAGCTCACCACAGGGGGCTGGAGATACGCAGTATTTT.

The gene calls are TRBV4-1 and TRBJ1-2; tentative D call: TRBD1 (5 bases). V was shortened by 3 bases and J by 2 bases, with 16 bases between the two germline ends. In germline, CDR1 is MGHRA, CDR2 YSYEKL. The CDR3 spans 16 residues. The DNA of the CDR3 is TGCGCCAGCAGCCACCCGCCGAGGGGACGAAACTATGGCTACACCTTC. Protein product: CASSHPPRGRNYGYTF.

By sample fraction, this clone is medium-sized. The CDR3 here is CASRATSGNGGYGYTF. Here the CDR3 DNA reads TGCGCCAGCAGGGCGACGTCAGGGAATGGGGGCTATGGCTACACCTTC. The V call is TRBV4-1, the J call TRBJ1-2; D is possibly TRBD1 (5 bases). The CDR3 extends over 16 amino acids. The V end was cut by 6 bases, the J end by 4 bases, with 21 bases between. Looked up from germline, CDR1 is MGHRA and CDR2 is YSYEKL.

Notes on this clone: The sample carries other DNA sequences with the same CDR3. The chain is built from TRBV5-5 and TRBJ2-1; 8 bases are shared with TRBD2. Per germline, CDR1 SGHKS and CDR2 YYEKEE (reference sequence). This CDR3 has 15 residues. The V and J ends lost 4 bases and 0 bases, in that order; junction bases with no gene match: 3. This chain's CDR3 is CASSPSGSSYNEQFF. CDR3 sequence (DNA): TGTGCCAGCAGCCCGAGCGGGAGCTCCTACAATGAGCAGTTCTTC.

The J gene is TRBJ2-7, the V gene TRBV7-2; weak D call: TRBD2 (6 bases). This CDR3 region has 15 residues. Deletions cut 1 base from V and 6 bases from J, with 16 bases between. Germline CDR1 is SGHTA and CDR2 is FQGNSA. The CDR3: CASSLGVRASVEQYF. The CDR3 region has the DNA TGTGCCAGCAGCTTAGGTGTCAGGGCTAGCGTCGAGCAGTACTTC. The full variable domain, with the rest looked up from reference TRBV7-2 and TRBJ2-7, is GAGVSQSPSNKVTEKGKDVELRCDPISGHTALYWYRQSLGQGLEFLIYFQGNSAPDKSGLPSDRFSAERTGGSVSTLTIQRTQQEDSAVYLCASSLGVRASVEQYFGPGTRLTVT.

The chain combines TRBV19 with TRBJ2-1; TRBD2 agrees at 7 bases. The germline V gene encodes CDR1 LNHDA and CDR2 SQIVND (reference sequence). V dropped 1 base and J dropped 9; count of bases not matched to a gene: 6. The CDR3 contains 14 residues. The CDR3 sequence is CASSIVGRGGEQFF. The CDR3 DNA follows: TGTGCCAGTAGTATAGTCGGGCGCGGGGGTGAGCAGTTCTTC.

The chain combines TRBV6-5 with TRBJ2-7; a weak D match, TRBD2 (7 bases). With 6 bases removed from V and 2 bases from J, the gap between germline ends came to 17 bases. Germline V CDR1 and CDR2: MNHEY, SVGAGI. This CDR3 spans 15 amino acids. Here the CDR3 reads CASRRGRGGTYEQYF. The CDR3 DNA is TGTGCCAGCAGGAGAGGCAGGGGAGGGACCTACGAGCAGTACTTC.

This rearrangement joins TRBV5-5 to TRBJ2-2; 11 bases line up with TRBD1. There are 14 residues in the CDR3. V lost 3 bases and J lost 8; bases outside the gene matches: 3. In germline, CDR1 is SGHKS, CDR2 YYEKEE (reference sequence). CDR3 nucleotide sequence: TGTGCCAGCAGCTACGGACAGGGGGCTGGGGAGCTGTTTTTT. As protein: CASSYGQGAGELFF.

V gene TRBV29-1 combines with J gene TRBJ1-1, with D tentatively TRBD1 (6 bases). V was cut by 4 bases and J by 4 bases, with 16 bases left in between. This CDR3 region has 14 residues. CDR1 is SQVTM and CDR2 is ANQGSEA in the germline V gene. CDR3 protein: CSVGKLGGFTEAFF. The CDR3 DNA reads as TGCAGCGTTGGAAAGCTCGGGGGCTTCACTGAAGCTTTCTTT.

The chain's CDR3 is CASSAWDSETYEQYF. The CDR3 coding sequence is TGCGCCAGCAGCGCCTGGGACAGTGAAACCTACGAGCAGTACTTC. The V call is TRBV5-1, the J call TRBJ2-7; 7 bases match TRBD1. Germline V gene sequence: CDR1 SGHRS, CDR2 YFSETQ. CDR3 length: 15 residues. V gave up 4 bases and J gave up 2 bases; unmatched junction bases: 9.

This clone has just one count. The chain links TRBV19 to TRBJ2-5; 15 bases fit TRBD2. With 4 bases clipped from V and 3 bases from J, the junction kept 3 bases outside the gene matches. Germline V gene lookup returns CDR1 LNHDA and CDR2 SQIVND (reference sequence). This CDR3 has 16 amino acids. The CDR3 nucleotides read TGTGCCAGTAGTACGGGACTAGCGGGAGGTAAAGAGACCCAGTACTTC. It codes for CASSTGLAGGKETQYF.

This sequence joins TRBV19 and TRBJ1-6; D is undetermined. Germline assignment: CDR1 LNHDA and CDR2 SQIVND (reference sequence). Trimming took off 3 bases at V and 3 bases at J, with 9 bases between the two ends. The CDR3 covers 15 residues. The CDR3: CASSMTPYYNSPLHF. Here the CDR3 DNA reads TGTGCCAGTAGTATGACACCGTACTATAATTCACCCCTCCACTTT.

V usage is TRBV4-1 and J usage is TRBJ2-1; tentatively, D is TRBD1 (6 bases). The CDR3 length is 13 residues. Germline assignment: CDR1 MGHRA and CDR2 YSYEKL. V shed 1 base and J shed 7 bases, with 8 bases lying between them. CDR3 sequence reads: CASSQVRGNEQFF. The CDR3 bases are TGCGCCAGCAGCCAAGTCAGGGGTAATGAGCAGTTCTTC.

The CDR3 sequence: CASSPGLLGAASNEQFF. CDR3 DNA sequence: TGTGCCAGCAGCCCTGGACTACTCGGAGCAGCCTCCAATGAGCAGTTCTTC. This rearrangement joins TRBV11-3 to TRBJ2-1, with D perhaps matching TRBD2 (6 bases). This CDR3 is 17 amino acids long. V was cut by 5 bases and J by 6 bases, with 23 bases left in between. The germline CDR1 and CDR2 sequences are SGHNT and YENEEA.

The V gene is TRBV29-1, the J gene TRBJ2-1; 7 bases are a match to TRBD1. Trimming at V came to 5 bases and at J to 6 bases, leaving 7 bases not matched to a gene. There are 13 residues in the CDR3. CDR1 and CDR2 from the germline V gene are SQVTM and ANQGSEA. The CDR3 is CSVLRQGANEQFF. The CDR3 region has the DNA TGCAGCGTTCTTCGACAGGGAGCCAATGAGCAGTTCTTC.

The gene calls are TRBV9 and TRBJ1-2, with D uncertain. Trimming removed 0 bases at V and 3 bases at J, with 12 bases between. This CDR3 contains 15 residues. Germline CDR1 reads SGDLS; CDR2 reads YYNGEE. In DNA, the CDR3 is TGTGCCAGCAGCGTAGGATATCCGGGGTACTATGGCTACACCTTC. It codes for CASSVGYPGYYGYTF.

The CDR3 sequence: CASSRTGGEDTQYF. The CDR3 DNA reads as TGTGCCAGTAGTAGGACAGGGGGCGAGGATACGCAGTATTTT. This chain connects TRBV19 to TRBJ2-3, with 11 nucleotides matching TRBD1. Germline V gives CDR1 LNHDA, CDR2 SQIVND (reference sequence). The CDR3 sequence is 14 residues long. J gave up 6 bases and V 4 bases, and 3 bases lay outside the gene matches.

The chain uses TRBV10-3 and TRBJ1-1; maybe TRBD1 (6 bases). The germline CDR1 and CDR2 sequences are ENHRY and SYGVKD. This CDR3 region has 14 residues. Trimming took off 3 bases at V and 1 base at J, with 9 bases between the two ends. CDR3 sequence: CAISDRTENTEAFF. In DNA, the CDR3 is TGTGCCATCAGTGACAGGACAGAGAACACTGAAGCTTTCTTT.